These 13 T cell receptor beta chains were sequenced from one sample in a study of shared clonotypes between healthy human individuals. TCRdb's copy holds only in-frame clones and misses some; the assay was immunoSEQ multiplex PCR. The sample holds 2 million to 2.5 million clones, approximately 93% seen once. The specimen sequenced was naive CD4+ T cells from PBMCs. Subset indicated: CD45RA+ positively selected. Source of these receptors: a man younger than 35 in good health. Some clones in this sample may be carry-over from other donors' samples.

This sequence joins TRBV7-9 and TRBJ1-3; a weak D match, TRBD1 (5 bases). The CDR3 loop spans 18 amino acids. Germline assignment: CDR1 SEHNR and CDR2 FQNEAQ (reference sequence). Between the trimmed V and J ends, which lost 2 bases and 0 bases, there was a span of 17 bases. The CDR3 region has the DNA TGTGCCAGCAGCTTAAGAGGGGCGGTGGGCTCCTCTGGAAACACCATATATTTT. This codes for CASSLRGAVGSSGNTIYF.

This chain joins TRBV5-4 and TRBJ1-4; D perhaps matches TRBD1 (6 bases). Per the germline V gene, CDR1 is SGHNT and CDR2 is YYREEE (reference sequence). Deletions cut 1 base from V and 5 bases from J, with 12 bases between. The CDR3 is 15 residues long. CDR3 region: CASSLPGHQNEKLFF. In DNA form, the CDR3 reads TGTGCCAGCAGCTTGCCGGGACACCAGAATGAAAAACTGTTTTTT.

The J gene is TRBJ2-2, the V gene TRBV5-1; possibly TRBD1 or TRBD2 for D (5 bases each). Looked up from germline, CDR1 is SGHRS and CDR2 is YFSETQ. The CDR3 totals 14 residues. The germline V and J ends were trimmed by 4 bases and 4 bases, with 11 bases remaining between them. The CDR3: CASSPGPLTGELFF. The CDR3 DNA reads as TGCGCCAGCAGCCCGGGGCCACTCACCGGGGAGCTGTTTTTT.

V and J are TRBV5-1 and TRBJ2-7; D unresolved. Per the germline V gene, CDR1 is SGHRS and CDR2 is YFSETQ. V lost 0 bases and J lost 0, with 10 bases in between. The CDR3 length is 15 residues. CDR3 nucleotide sequence: TGCGCCAGCAGCTTGGGAGCCAGTAGCTCCTACGAGCAGTACTTC. This sequence encodes CASSLGASSSYEQYF.

The chain uses TRBV28 and TRBJ1-2, with D unclear. Germline V CDR1 and CDR2: MDHEN, SYDVKM. The CDR3 extends over 12 amino acids. V was shortened by 2 bases and J by 9 bases, with 10 bases between the two germline ends. The CDR3 DNA is TGTGCCAGCAGTTTAGAGAGCTCAAGCTACACCTTC. Encoded protein: CASSLESSSYTF.

The V gene is TRBV30, the J gene TRBJ1-5; D call uncertain. The V gene's germline CDR1 is GTSNPN and CDR2 SVGIG (reference sequence). Trimming removed 2 bases from V and 6 bases from J, with 14 bases in between. The CDR3 is 14 residues long. CDR3 bases: TGTGCCTGGAGTATACCGGTGTCGGGTCAGCCCCAGCATTTT. It is translated as CAWSIPVSGQPQHF.

The CDR3 DNA follows: TGTGCCAGCAGCACCGGGGTCCTCTCTGGGGCCAACGTCCTGACTTTC. Residues: CASSTGVLSGANVLTF. This rearrangement joins TRBV7-2 to TRBJ2-6, with a possible D match to TRBD2 (5 bases). The CDR3 extends over 16 amino acids. Germline CDR1 reads SGHTA; CDR2 reads FQGNSA. Trimming pared 5 bases from V and 0 bases from J, leaving 11 bases between. The full variable domain, in which reference TRBV7-2 and TRBJ2-6 provide the parts outside the CDR3, is GAGVSQSPSNKVTEKGKDVELRCDPISGHTALYWYRQSLGQGLEFLIYFQGNSAPDKSGLPSDRFSAERTGGSVSTLTIQRTQQEDSAVYLCASSTGVLSGANVLTFGAGSRLTVL.

The chain joins TRBV28 to TRBJ2-7; perhaps TRBD1 as D (5 bases). In germline, CDR1 is MDHEN, CDR2 SYDVKM. The V and J ends lost 5 bases and 2 bases respectively, with 19 bases between them. The CDR3 has 16 residues. The CDR3 here is CASSLAYGRTTYEQYF. CDR3 DNA sequence: TGTGCCAGCAGTCTCGCGTACGGACGGACAACCTACGAGCAGTACTTC.

The gene calls are TRBV18 and TRBJ2-2; D might be TRBD2 (5 bases). There are 16 residues in the CDR3. Trimming removed 3 bases from V and 6 bases from J, with 17 bases in between. Germline CDR1 reads KGHSH; CDR2 reads LQKENI. For the CDR3, the DNA is TGTGCCAGCTCACCCCTAATGACCGAGGGAGCCGGGGAGCTGTTTTTT. This encodes CASSPLMTEGAGELFF.

The chain combines TRBV29-1 with TRBJ1-1; D remains unclear. The V end lost 4 bases, the J end lost 6 bases, and 12 bases lay between the germline ends. The CDR3 totals 12 residues. CDR1 and CDR2 (germline): SQVTM, ANQGSEA. In DNA, the CDR3 is TGCAGCGTTGGCCGGACCGGGGCTGAAGCTTTCTTT. Its translation is CSVGRTGAEAFF.

The chain has TRBV18 and TRBJ2-5; TRBD2 aligns across 10 bases. Germline V gene data show CDR1 as KGHSH and CDR2 as LQKENI. The CDR3 extends over 16 amino acids. V was clipped by 1 base and J by 1 base; unmatched bases: 3. This CDR3 is CASSPLLAGAQETQYF. The DNA of the CDR3 is TGTGCCAGCTCACCACTGCTAGCGGGGGCCCAAGAGACCCAGTACTTC. Supplemented by reference TRBV18 and TRBJ2-5, the full variable domain reads NAGVMQNPRHLVRRRGQEARLRCSPMKGHSHVYWYRQLPEEGLKFMVYLQKENIIDESGMPKERFSAEFPKEGPSILRIQQVVRGDSAAYFCASSPLLAGAQETQYFGPGTRLLVL.

This clone turned up a few times. Other DNA sequences from this sample encode an identical CDR3 as well. This chain joins TRBV30 and TRBJ2-3; D is unclear. CDR1 is GTSNPN, CDR2 SVGIG, per germline (reference sequence). This CDR3 is 11 amino acids long. V gave up 2 bases and J gave up 3 bases, with 3 bases separating them. The CDR3 sequence: CAWSRTDTQYF. The CDR3 nucleotides read TGTGCCTGGAGTAGGACAGATACGCAGTATTTT.

In this sample, this clone turned up once. The chain joins TRBV7-6 to TRBJ2-1; the match to TRBD2 covers 8 bases. Unmatched junction bases numbered 13, after V lost 5 bases and J lost 7 bases. The CDR3 is 16 amino acids. Germline V gene sequence: CDR1 SGHVS, CDR2 FNYEAQ. CDR3 in amino acids: CASSPLAAGVRNEQFF. Written as DNA, the CDR3 is TGTGCCAGCAGCCCCCTGGCAGCGGGAGTTAGAAATGAGCAGTTCTTC. Combining the CDR3 with reference TRBV7-6 and TRBJ2-1 gives the whole variable domain GAGVSQSPRYKVTKRGQDVALRCDPISGHVSLYWYRQALGQGPEFLTYFNYEAQQDKSGLPNDRFSAERPEGSISTLTIQRTEQRDSAMYRCASSPLAAGVRNEQFFGPGTRLTVL.